This T cell receptor (beta chain) was sequenced for a study of blood T cell repertoires in COVID-19. In this sample, this clone turned up once. The table came from immunoSEQ multiplex PCR; TCRdb's copy has only in-frame clones and leaves some out. The table shows 390,000 or so clones, with roughly 86% occurring only once. The CDR3 runs 14 residues. The V gene's germline CDR1 is SEHNR and CDR2 FQNEAQ (reference sequence). Between the trimmed V and J ends, which lost 2 bases and 2 bases, there was a span of 10 bases. The source is a woman younger than 45 with COVID-19, enrolled during active disease. The sample was peripheral blood. The chain uses TRBV7-9 and TRBJ2-7, with a weak D call TRBD1 (5 bases). CDR3 bases: TGTGCCAGCAGCTTAACCGACAGCGCCTACGAGCAGTACTTC. Amino acids: CASSLTDSAYEQYF.